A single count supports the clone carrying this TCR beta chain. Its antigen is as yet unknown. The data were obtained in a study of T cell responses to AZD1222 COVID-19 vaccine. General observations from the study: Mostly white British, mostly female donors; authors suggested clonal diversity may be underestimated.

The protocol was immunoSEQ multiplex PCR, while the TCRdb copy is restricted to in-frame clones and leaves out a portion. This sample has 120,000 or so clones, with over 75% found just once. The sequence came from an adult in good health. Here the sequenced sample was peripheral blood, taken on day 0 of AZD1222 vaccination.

This CDR3 reads CASSFSSGGSNQPQHF. The CDR3 coding sequence is TGTGCCAGCAGCTTCTCGTCGGGGGGTAGCAATCAGCCCCAGCATTTT. V usage is TRBV7-9 and J usage is TRBJ1-5, with D perhaps matching TRBD1 (5 bases). CDR3 size: 16 residues. The V end lost 3 bases, the J end lost 0 bases, and 12 bases lay between the germline ends. Germline V gene lookup returns CDR1 SEHNR and CDR2 FQNEAQ (reference sequence).